The 11 T cell receptor beta chains below all came from one sample that was sequenced in a study of identical twins. Each CDR3 protein is one row after TCRdb ran MiXCR on the 5' RACE reads. The table lists around 290,000 distinct CDR3 sequences, roughly 10% of them singletons, with about 7.1% in the top ten. These data also formed part of another study, on yellow fever vaccine responses in identical twins.

The specimen sequenced was CD8+ T cells sorted from blood. The receptors here all came from a woman under 30 in good health.

The rearrangement uses TRBV12-3 or TRBV12-4 and TRBJ2-5; a weak D match, TRBD1 (6 bases). Trimming cost V 6 bases and J 5 bases, with 19 bases left between them. The CDR3 totals 15 residues. CDR3 nucleotides: TGTGCCAGCAGCCCCAGGACAGACCCAATGGAGACCCAGTACTTC. It yields the protein CASSPRTDPMETQYF.

This clonotype was observed a handful of times. The V and J genes are TRBV12-3 or TRBV12-4 and TRBJ1-2, with D possibly TRBD1 on 6 matching bases. V was pared by 5 bases and J by 6 bases, with 19 bases between. This CDR3 is built from 15 residues. For the CDR3, the DNA is TGTGCCAGCAGTGCCCCCAACCGACAGGATAATGGCTACACCTTC. Protein product: CASSAPNRQDNGYTF.

This clonotype appeared a few times. This chain links TRBV7-2 with TRBJ2-1; D is unclear. The CDR3 covers 16 residues. CDR1 and CDR2 (germline): SGHTA, FQGNSA. Deletions cut 1 base from V and 8 bases from J, with 18 bases between. CDR3 amino acids: CASSLGVGELVDEQFF. CDR3 DNA sequence: TGTGCCAGCAGCTTAGGTGTTGGAGAGTTAGTAGATGAGCAGTTCTTC.

This clonotype was seen repeatedly, ten times or more. The genes are TRBV7-4 and TRBJ2-7; D is possibly TRBD1 or TRBD2 (6 bases each). The CDR3 totals 14 residues. CDR1 SGHVT and CDR2 SQSDAQ come from the germline V gene. For the CDR3, the DNA is TGTCCCCCGGGACTCGGACAGTTTTGCTACGAGCAGTACTTC. Protein: CPPGLGQFCYEQYF.

J is TRBJ2-2 and V is TRBV13; D not resolved. Germline-derived CDR1 and CDR2 are PRHDT and FYEKMQ (reference sequence). The CDR3 runs to 15 residues. V lost 1 base to trimming and J lost 5 bases, with 11 bases between them. Written as DNA, the CDR3 is TGTGCCAGCAGCTTAGTGGGATTCGGGACCGGGGAGCTGTTTTTT. Its translation: CASSLVGFGTGELFF.

This clonotype was counted a few times. This chain uses TRBV4-1 with TRBJ2-2; 8 nucleotides agree with TRBD1. The CDR3 is made up of 18 amino acids. CDR1 is MGHRA, CDR2 YSYEKL, per germline. Trimming removed 1 base from V and 1 base from J; junction bases left unmatched: 8. The CDR3 reads CASSQVISGTGNTGELFF. The CDR3 nucleotides are TGCGCCAGCAGCCAAGTAATATCCGGGACAGGGAACACCGGGGAGCTGTTTTTT.

This clonotype was seen more than once but under ten times. V gene TRBV7-9 combines with J gene TRBJ2-5; D ambiguous. The germline V and J ends were trimmed by 7 bases and 0 bases, with 9 bases remaining between them. The CDR3 has 13 residues. Germline V gene lookup returns CDR1 SEHNR and CDR2 FQNEAQ (reference sequence). The DNA for the CDR3 is TGTGCCAGCAACACCCCGTACCAAGAGACCCAGTACTTC. Residues: CASNTPYQETQYF.

Only a few counts were recorded for this clonotype. The genes are TRBV24-1 and TRBJ2-3, with a weak D call TRBD1 (6 bases). Looked up from germline, CDR1 is KGHDR and CDR2 is SFDVKD. The ends were cut back, 7 bases at V and 3 bases at J, with 16 bases in the middle. This CDR3 is 15 amino acids long. The CDR3 sequence: CATRYDRNFTDTQYF. The CDR3 coding sequence is TGTGCCACCAGATACGACAGGAACTTTACAGATACGCAGTATTTT.

The chain joins TRBV10-1 to TRBJ2-2, with D unclear. Between the trimmed V and J ends, which lost 5 bases and 7 bases, there was a span of 8 bases. This CDR3 is built from 12 residues. Germline CDR1 is WNHNN and CDR2 is SYGVQD (reference sequence). In DNA form, the CDR3 reads TGCGCCAGCAGTTACGGTATCGGGGAGCTGTTTTTT. It yields the protein CASSYGIGELFF.

There are a few counts of this clonotype. The rearrangement joins TRBV11-2 to TRBJ2-4; no firm D call. CDR3 length: 18 amino acids. Germline CDR1 reads SGHAT; CDR2 reads FQNNGV. Trimming shortened V by 5 bases and J by 0 bases, and 20 bases separated the two germline ends. In DNA form, the CDR3 reads TGTGCCAGCAGCCCCGCACCCTACGATAAGCCAGCCAAAAACATTCAGTACTTC. It translates to CASSPAPYDKPAKNIQYF. The full variable domain, its missing parts supplied by reference TRBV11-2 and TRBJ2-4, is EAGVAQSPRYKIIEKRQSVAFWCNPISGHATLYWYQQILGQGPKLLIQFQNNGVVDDSQLPKDRFSAERLKGVDSTLKIQPAKLEDSAVYLCASSPAPYDKPAKNIQYFGAGTRLSVL.

CDR3 sequence reads: CASSPGWGQLYGYTF. The CDR3 bases are TGTGCCAGCAGCCCCGGCTGGGGACAGCTATATGGCTACACCTTC. The chain combines TRBV9 with TRBJ1-2, with 7 bases that match TRBD1. Trimming removed 4 bases from V and 5 bases from J; junction bases left unmatched: 11. The germline V gene has CDR1 SGDLS and CDR2 YYNGEE. The CDR3 has 15 residues.